This entry concerns a single TCR beta chain. The V gene's germline CDR1 is SGHAT and CDR2 FQNNGV. This CDR3 is built from 16 residues. The V gene end was trimmed by 4 bases and the J gene end by 2 bases; junction bases not matched to a gene: 6. This sample was taken from a study of shared clonotypes between healthy human individuals. The authors' processing: Filtering differed since immunoSEQ provided only junctions, with no quality scores. Profiled with immunoSEQ multiplex PCR; TCRdb holds only in-frame clones, not every one. The V and J calls and the clone size are those of that table, but D and trimming were determined from the DNA. The data contain millions of clones, over 85% of them seen just once; the ten biggest clones take up approximately 1.2%. Naive CD8 isolation took CD45RO-negative cells positively selected for CCR7 and excluded terminally differentiated effector memory CD45RA+ cells.

Sequenced sample: naive CD8+ T cells sorted from blood. The chain combines TRBV11-2 with TRBJ2-2; 8 bases agree with TRBD1. This clonotype was obtained from a man aged 18 to 35 in good health. The CDR3 is CASSWDRTLNTGELFF. In DNA, the CDR3 is TGTGCCAGCAGCTGGGACAGGACCTTAAACACCGGGGAGCTGTTTTTT.